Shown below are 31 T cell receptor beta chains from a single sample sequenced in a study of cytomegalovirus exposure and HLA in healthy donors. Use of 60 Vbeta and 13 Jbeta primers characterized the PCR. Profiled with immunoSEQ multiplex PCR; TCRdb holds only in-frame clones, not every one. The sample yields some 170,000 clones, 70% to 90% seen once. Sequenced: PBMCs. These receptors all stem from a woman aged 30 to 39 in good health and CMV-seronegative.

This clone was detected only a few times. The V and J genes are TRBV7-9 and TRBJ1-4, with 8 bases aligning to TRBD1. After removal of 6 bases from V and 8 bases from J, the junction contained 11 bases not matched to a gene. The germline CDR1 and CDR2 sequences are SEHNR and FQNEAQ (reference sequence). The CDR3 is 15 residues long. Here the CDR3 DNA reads TGTGCCAGCAGTCCGGGCAGGGGGCGGGAGGAAAAACTGTTTTTT. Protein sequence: CASSPGRGREEKLFF.

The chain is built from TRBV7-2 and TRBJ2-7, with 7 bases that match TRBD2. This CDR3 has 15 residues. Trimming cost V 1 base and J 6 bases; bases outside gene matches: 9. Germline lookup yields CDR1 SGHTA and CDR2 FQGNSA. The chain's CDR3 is CASSLDMGRGGEQYF. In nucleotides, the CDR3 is TGTGCCAGCAGCTTAGACATGGGGAGGGGCGGCGAGCAGTACTTC. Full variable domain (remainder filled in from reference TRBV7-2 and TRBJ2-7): GAGVSQSPSNKVTEKGKDVELRCDPISGHTALYWYRQSLGQGLEFLIYFQGNSAPDKSGLPSDRFSAERTGGSVSTLTIQRTQQEDSAVYLCASSLDMGRGGEQYFGPGTRLTVT.

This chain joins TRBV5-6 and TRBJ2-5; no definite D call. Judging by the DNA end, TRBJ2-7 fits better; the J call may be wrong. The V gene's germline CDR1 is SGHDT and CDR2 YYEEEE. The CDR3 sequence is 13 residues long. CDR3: CASSFRQHYEQYF. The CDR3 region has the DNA TGTGCCAGCAGCTTTAGGCAGCACTACGAGCAGTACTTC.

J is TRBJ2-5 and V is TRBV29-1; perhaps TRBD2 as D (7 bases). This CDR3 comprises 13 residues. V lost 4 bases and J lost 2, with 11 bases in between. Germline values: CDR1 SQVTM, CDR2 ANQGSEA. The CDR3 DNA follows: TGCAGCGTTGGGGAGGGGGGGCAAGAGACCCAGTACTTC. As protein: CSVGEGGQETQYF.

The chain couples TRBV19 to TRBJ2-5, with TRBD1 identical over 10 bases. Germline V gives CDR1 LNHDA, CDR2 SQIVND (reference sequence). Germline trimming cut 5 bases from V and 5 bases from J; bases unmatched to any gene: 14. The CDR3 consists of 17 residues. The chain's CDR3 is CASSSSGQGWPGETQYF. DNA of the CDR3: TGTGCCAGTAGTTCTTCGGGACAGGGGTGGCCAGGGGAGACCCAGTACTTC.

The CDR3 loop reads CASSARGRTDTQYF. The CDR3 DNA follows: TGTGCCAGCAGTGCAAGGGGGCGCACAGATACGCAGTATTTT. The chain carries TRBV2 and TRBJ2-3, with 7 bases identical to TRBD1. CDR1 is SNHLY, CDR2 FYNNEI, per germline. The ends lost 4 bases at V and 1 base at J; junction bases unmatched: 2. The CDR3 has 14 residues.

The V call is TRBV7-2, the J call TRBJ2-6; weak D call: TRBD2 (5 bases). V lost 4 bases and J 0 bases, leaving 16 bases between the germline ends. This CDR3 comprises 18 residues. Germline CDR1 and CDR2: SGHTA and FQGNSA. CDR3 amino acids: CASSWREGLTSGANVLTF. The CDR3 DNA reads TGTGCCAGCAGCTGGCGAGAGGGCTTAACCTCTGGGGCCAACGTCCTGACTTTC.

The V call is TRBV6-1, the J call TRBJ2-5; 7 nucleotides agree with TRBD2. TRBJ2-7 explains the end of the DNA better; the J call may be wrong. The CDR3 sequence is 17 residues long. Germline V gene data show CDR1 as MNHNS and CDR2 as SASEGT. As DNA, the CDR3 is TGTGCCAGCAGTGAGAACCCTTCTAGCGGACTTTTCTACGAGCAGTACTTC. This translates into CASSENPSSGLFYEQYF.

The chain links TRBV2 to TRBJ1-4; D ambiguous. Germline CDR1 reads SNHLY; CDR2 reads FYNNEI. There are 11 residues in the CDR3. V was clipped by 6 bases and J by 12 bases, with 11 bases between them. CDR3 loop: CASSTVSELFF. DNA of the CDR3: TGTGCCAGCAGCACAGTATCGGAACTGTTTTTT. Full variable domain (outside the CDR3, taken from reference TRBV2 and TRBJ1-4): EPEVTQTPSHQVTQMGQEVILRCVPISNHLYFYWYRQILGQKVEFLVSFYNNEISEKSEIFDDQFSVERPDGSNFTLKIRSTKLEDSAMYFCASSTVSELFFGSGTQLSVL.

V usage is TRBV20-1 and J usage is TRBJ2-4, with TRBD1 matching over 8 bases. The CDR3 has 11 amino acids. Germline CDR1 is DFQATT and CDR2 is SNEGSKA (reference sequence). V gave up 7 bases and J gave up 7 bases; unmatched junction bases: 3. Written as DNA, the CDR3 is TGCAGTGGAGGACAGGGTAACATTCAGTACTTC. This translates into CSGGQGNIQYF.

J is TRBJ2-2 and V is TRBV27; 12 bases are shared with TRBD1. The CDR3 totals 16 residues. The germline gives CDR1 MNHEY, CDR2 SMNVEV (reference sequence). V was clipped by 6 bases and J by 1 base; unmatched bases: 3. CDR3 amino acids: CASRGQGARNTGELFF. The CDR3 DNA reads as TGTGCCAGCAGGGGACAGGGGGCGCGGAACACCGGGGAGCTGTTTTTT.

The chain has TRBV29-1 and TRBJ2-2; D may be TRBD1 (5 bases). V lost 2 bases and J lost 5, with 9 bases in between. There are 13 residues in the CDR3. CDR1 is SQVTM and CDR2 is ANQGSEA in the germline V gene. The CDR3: CSVEIRATGELFF. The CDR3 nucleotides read TGCAGCGTTGAAATCAGGGCAACCGGGGAGCTGTTTTTT.

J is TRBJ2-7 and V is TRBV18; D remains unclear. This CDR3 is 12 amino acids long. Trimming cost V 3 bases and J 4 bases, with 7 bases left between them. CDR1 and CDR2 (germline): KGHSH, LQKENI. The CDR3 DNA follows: TGTGCCAGCTCACCTACTTATTACGAGCAGTACTTC. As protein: CASSPTYYEQYF.

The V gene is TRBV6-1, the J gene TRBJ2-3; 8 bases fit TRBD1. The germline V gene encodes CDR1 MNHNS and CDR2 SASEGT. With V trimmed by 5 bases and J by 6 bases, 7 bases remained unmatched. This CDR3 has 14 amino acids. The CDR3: CASSSLTGADTQYF. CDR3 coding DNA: TGTGCCAGCAGTTCCCTGACAGGGGCGGATACGCAGTATTTT.

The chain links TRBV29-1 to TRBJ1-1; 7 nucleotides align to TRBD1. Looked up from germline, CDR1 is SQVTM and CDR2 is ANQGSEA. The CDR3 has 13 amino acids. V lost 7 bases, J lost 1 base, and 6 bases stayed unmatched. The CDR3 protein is CSGTDRANTEAFF. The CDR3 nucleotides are TGCAGCGGGACTGACAGGGCGAACACTGAAGCTTTCTTT.

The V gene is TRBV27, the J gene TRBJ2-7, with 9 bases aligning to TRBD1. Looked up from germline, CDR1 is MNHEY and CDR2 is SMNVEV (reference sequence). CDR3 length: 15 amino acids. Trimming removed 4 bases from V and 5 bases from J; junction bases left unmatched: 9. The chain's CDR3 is CASSSPGQGSHEQYF. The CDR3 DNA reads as TGTGCCAGCAGTTCTCCGGGACAGGGAAGCCACGAGCAGTACTTC.

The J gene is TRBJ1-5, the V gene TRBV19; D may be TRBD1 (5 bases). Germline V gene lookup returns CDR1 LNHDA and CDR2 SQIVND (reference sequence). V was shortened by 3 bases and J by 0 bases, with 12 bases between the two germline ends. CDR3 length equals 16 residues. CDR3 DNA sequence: TGTGCCAGTAGTATCCTTAACAGGTTTAGCAATCAGCCCCAGCATTTT. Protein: CASSILNRFSNQPQHF. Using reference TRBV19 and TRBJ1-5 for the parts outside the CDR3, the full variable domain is DGGITQSPKYLFRKEGQNVTLSCEQNLNHDAMYWYRQDPGQGLRLIYYSQIVNDFQKGDIAEGYSVSREKKESFPLTVTSAQKNPTAFYLCASSILNRFSNQPQHFGDGTRLSIL.

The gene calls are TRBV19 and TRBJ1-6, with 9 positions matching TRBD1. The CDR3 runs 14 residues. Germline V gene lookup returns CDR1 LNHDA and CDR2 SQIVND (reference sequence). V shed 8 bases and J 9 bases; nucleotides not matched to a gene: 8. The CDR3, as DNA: TGTGCCAGTGGACCGGGACAGGGTGGTTCACCCCTCCACTTT. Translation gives CASGPGQGGSPLHF. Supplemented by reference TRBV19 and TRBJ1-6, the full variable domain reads DGGITQSPKYLFRKEGQNVTLSCEQNLNHDAMYWYRQDPGQGLRLIYYSQIVNDFQKGDIAEGYSVSREKKESFPLTVTSAQKNPTAFYLCASGPGQGGSPLHFGNGTRLTVT.

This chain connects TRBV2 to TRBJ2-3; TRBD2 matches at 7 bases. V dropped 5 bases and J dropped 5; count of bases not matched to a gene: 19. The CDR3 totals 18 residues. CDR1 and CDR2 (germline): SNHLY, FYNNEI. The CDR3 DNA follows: TGTGCCAGCAGTCGCCACCACCCTCTCGCGGGAGCGGTAGATACGCAGTATTTT. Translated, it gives CASSRHHPLAGAVDTQYF. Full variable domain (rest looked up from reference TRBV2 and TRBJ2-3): EPEVTQTPSHQVTQMGQEVILRCVPISNHLYFYWYRQILGQKVEFLVSFYNNEISEKSEIFDDQFSVERPDGSNFTLKIRSTKLEDSAMYFCASSRHHPLAGAVDTQYFGPGTRLTVL.

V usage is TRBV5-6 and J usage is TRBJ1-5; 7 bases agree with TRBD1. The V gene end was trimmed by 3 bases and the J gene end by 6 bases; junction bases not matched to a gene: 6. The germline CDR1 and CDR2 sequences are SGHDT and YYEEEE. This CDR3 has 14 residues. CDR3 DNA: TGTGCCAGCAGCTCCACAGGGGCGAGTCAGCCCCAGCATTTT. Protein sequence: CASSSTGASQPQHF.

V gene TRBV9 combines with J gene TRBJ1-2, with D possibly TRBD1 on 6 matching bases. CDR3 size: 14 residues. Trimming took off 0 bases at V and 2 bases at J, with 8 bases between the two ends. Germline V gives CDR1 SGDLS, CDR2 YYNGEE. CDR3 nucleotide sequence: TGTGCCAGCAGCGTAGCTAGGGGGAACTATGGCTACACCTTC. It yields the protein CASSVARGNYGYTF.

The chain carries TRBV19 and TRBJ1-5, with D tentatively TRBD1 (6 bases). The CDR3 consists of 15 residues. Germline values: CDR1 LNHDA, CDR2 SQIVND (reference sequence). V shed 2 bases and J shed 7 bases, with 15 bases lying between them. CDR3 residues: CASSIPLSGVQPQHF. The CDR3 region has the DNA TGTGCCAGTAGTATACCCCTCTCAGGGGTCCAGCCCCAGCATTTT.

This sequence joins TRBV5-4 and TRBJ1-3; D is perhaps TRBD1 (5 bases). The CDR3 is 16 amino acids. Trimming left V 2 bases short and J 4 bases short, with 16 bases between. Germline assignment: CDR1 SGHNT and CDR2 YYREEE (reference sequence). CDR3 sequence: CASSFWPGKSGNTIYF. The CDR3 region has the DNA TGTGCCAGCAGCTTTTGGCCAGGGAAGTCAGGAAACACCATATATTTT.

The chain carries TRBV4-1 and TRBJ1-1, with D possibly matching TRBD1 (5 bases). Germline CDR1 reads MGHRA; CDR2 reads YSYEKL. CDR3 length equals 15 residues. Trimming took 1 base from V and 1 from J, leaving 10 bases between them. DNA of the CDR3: TGCGCCAGCAGCCAAGGGGGCCAGGGGAACACTGAAGCTTTCTTT. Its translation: CASSQGGQGNTEAFF.

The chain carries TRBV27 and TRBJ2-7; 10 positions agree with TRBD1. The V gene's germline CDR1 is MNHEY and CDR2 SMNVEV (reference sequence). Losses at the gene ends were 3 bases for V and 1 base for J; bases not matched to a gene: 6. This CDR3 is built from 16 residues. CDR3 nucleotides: TGTGCCAGCAGTTTCGGCCGGGACAGGGGATCCTACGAGCAGTACTTC. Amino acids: CASSFGRDRGSYEQYF.

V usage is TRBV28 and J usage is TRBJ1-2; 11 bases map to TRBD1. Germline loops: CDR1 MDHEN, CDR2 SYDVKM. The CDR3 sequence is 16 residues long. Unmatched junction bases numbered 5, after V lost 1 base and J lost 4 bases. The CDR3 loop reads CASSLSDRGLGYGYTF. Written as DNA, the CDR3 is TGTGCCAGCAGTTTATCGGACAGGGGGCTCGGCTATGGCTACACCTTC.

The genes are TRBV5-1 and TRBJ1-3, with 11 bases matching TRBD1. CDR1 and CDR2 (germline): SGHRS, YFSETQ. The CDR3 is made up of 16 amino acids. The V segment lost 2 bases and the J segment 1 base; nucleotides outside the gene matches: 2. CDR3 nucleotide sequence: TGCGCCAGCAGCTTCCGGGACAGGGGGTCTGGAAACACCATATATTTT. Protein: CASSFRDRGSGNTIYF.

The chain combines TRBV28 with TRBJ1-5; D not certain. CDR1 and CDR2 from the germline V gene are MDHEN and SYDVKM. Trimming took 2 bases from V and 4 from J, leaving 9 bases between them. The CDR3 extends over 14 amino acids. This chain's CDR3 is CASSLARTNQPQHF. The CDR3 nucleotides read TGTGCCAGCAGTTTAGCGCGTACTAATCAGCCCCAGCATTTT. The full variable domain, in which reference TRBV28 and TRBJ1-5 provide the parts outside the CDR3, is DVKVTQSSRYLVKRTGEKVFLECVQDMDHENMFWYRQDPGLGLRLIYFSYDVKMKEKGDIPEGYSVSREKKERFSLILESASTNQTSMYLCASSLARTNQPQHFGDGTRLSIL.

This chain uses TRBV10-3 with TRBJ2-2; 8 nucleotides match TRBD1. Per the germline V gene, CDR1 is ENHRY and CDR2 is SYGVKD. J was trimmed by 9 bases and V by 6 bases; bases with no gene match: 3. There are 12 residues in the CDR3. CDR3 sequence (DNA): TGTGCCATCAGCGGACAGGGCTGGGAGCTGTTTTTT. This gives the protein CAISGQGWELFF.

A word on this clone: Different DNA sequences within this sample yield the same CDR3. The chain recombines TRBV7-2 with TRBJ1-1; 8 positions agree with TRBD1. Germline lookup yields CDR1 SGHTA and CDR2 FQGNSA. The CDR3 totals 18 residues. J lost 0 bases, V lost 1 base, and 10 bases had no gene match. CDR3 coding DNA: TGTGCCAGCAGCTTAGTGGGCAGGGGGCTGGGACTGAACACTGAAGCTTTCTTT. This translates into CASSLVGRGLGLNTEAFF. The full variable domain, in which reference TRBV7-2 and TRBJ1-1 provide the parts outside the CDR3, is GAGVSQSPSNKVTEKGKDVELRCDPISGHTALYWYRQSLGQGLEFLIYFQGNSAPDKSGLPSDRFSAERTGGSVSTLTIQRTQQEDSAVYLCASSLVGRGLGLNTEAFFGQGTRLTVV.

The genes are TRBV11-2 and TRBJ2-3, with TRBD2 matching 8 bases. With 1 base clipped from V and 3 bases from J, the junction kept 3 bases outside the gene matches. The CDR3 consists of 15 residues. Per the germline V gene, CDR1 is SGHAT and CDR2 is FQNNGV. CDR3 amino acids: CASSLAGGATDTQYF. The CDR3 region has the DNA TGTGCCAGCAGCTTAGCGGGGGGGGCGACAGATACGCAGTATTTT.